The sequence of this TCR beta chain was determined in a study of shared clonotypes between healthy human individuals. Those who donated, Caucasian adults without exception, all lived in Nashville, Tennessee. The data were produced by immunoSEQ multiplex PCR, yet TCRdb's version contains in-frame clones alone and is incomplete. This table holds 900,000 to 1,200,000 clones, about four fifths found once. As regards this clone: As yet, its antigen is unknown.

Study findings and constraints: Between several donors, naive CD4 clonotypes were shared at a level of about 5%. Estimated richness was generally greater in naive than memory subsets.

The receptor's source is a young man in good health. Some clones in this sample may be carry-over from other donors' samples. Sequenced input: memory CD4+ T cells from PBMCs. The subset: CD45RA-negative fraction.

The CDR3 region has the DNA TGTGCCAGCAGTTTAATGGGCAGGGCCTATCAGCCCCAGCATTTT. Encoded protein: CASSLMGRAYQPQHF. V and J are TRBV28 and TRBJ1-5; TRBD1 is a possible D gene (5 bases). Per the germline V gene, CDR1 is MDHEN and CDR2 is SYDVKM. Trimming removed 2 bases from V and 5 bases from J, with 13 bases in between. CDR3 size: 15 residues.